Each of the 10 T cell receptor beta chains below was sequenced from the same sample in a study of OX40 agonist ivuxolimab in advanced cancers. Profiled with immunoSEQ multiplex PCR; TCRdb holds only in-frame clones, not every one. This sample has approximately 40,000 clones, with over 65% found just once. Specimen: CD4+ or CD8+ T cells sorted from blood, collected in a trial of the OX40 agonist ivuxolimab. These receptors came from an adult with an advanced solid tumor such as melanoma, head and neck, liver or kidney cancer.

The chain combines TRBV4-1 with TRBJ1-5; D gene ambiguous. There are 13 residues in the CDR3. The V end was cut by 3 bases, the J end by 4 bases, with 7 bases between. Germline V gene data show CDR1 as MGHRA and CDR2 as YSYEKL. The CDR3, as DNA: TGCGCCAGCAGCCAGGTAGTGAATCAGCCCCAGCATTTT. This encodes CASSQVVNQPQHF.

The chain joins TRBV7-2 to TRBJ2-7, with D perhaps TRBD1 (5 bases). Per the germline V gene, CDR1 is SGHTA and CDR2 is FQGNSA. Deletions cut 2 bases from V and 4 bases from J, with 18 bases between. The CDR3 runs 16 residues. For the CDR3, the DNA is TGTGCCAGCAGCTTATTACCCGGCAGGGTCATGTACGAGCAGTACTTC. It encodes CASSLLPGRVMYEQYF.

The CDR3 spells CASSYGGLANTIYF. The CDR3 DNA reads as TGTGCCAGCAGTTACGGGGGGCTTGCAAACACCATATATTTT. The chain employs TRBV6-5 and TRBJ1-3; a weak D match, TRBD1 (6 bases). CDR1 and CDR2 from the germline V gene are MNHEY and SVGAGI. Deletions cut 2 bases from V and 6 bases from J, with 11 bases between. The CDR3 is made up of 14 amino acids.

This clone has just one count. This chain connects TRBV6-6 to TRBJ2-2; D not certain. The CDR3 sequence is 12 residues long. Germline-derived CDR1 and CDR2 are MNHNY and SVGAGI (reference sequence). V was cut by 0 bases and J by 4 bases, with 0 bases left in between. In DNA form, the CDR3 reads TGTGCCAGCAGTTACTCCACCGGGGAGCTGTTTTTT. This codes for CASSYSTGELFF.

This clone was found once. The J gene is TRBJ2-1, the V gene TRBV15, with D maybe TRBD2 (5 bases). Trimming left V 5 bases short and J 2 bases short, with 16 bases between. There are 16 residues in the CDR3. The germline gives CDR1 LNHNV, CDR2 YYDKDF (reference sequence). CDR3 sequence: CATSGELGSPYNEQFF. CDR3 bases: TGTGCCACCAGCGGGGAACTAGGGAGCCCCTACAATGAGCAGTTCTTC.

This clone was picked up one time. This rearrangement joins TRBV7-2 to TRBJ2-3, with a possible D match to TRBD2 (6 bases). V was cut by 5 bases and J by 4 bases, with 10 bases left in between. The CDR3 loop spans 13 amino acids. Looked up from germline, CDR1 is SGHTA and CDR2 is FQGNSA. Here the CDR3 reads CASSPPSADTQYF. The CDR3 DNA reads TGTGCCAGCAGCCCCCCTAGCGCAGATACGCAGTATTTT.

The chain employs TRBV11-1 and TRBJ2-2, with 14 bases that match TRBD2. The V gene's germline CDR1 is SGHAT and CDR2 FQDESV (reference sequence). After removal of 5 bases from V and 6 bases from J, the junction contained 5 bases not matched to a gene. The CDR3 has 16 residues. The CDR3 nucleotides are TGTGCCAGCAGCCCCAGACTAGCGGGGGGGCCCGGGGAGCTGTTTTTT. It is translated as CASSPRLAGGPGELFF.

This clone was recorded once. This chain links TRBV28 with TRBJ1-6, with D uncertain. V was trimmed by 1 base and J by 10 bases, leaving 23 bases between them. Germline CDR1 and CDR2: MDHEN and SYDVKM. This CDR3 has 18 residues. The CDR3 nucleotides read TGTGCCAGCAGTTTATATGTACATAGGACCGCGAGGTGGTCACCCCTCCACTTT. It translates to CASSLYVHRTARWSPLHF.

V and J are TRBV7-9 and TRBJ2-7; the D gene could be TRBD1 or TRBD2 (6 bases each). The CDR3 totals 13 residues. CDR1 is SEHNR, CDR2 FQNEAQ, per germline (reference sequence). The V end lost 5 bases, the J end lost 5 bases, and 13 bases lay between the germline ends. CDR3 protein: CASSPEGGDEQYF. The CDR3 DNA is TGTGCCAGCAGCCCCGAGGGGGGCGACGAGCAGTACTTC.

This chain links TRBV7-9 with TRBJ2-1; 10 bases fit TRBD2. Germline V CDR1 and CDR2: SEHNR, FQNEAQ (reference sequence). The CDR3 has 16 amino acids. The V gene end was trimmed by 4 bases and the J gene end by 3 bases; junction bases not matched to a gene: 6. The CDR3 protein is CASSSRTSGIYNEQFF. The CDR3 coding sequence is TGTGCCAGCAGCTCCAGGACTAGCGGTATCTACAATGAGCAGTTCTTC. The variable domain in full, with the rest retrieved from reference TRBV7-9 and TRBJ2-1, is DTGVSQNPRHKITKRGQNVTFRCDPISEHNRLYWYRQTLGQGPEFLTYFQNEAQLEKSRLLSDRFSAERPKGSFSTLEIQRTEQGDSAMYLCASSSRTSGIYNEQFFGPGTRLTVL.